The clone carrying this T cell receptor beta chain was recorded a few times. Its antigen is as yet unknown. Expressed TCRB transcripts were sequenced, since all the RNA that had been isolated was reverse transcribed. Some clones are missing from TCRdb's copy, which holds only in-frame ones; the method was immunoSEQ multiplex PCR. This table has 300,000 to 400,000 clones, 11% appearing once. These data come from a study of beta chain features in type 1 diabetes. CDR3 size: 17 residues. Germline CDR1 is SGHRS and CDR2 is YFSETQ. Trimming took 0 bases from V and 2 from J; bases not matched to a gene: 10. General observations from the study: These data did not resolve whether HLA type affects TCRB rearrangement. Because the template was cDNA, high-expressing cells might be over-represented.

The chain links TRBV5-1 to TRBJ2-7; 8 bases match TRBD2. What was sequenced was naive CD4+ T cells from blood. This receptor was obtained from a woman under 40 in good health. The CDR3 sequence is CASSLAPGGLGAYEQYF. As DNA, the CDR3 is TGCGCCAGCAGCTTGGCCCCCGGGGGACTAGGGGCCTACGAGCAGTACTTC.